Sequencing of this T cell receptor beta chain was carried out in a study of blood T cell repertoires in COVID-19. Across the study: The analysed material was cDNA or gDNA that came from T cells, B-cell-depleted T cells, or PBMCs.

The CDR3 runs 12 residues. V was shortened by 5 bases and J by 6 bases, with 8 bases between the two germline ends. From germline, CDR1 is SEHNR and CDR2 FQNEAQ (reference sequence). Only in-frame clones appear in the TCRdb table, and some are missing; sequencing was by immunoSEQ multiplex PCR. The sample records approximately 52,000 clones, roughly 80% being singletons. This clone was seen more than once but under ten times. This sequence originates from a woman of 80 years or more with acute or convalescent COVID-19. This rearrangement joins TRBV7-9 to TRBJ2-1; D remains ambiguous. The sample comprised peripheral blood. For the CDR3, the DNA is TGTGCCAGCAGCCCTAATAGCAATGAGCAGTTCTTC. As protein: CASSPNSNEQFF.